These 30 T cell receptor beta chains were all obtained from the same sample, sequenced in a study of CD8+CD57+ T cells in acquired aplastic anemia. Profiling that covered TCR beta VDJ and CDR3 relied on genomic DNA as its template. Each CDR3 protein gets one entry after TCRdb re-called the reads with MiXCR. Of roughly 300,000 distinct CDR3 sequences in the sample, approximately 56% were seen once. Sample: sorted CD4+, CD8+, or CD8+CD57+ T cells (not recorded which) from PBMCs. The receptor set was obtained from a human donor with severe aplastic anemia or a healthy control (not recorded which).

The chain links TRBV7-9 to TRBJ1-5; D gene ambiguous. Looked up from germline, CDR1 is SEHNR and CDR2 is FQNEAQ (reference sequence). The CDR3 covers 14 residues. V dropped 5 bases and J dropped 1 base, with 9 bases sitting between them. CDR3 nucleotides: TGTGCCAGCAGCCCCGGCACGAGCAATCAGCCCCAGCATTTT. It yields the protein CASSPGTSNQPQHF.

Only one count was recorded for this clonotype. V and J are TRBV19 and TRBJ1-1, with a possible D match to TRBD1 (5 bases). Germline CDR1 LNHDA, CDR2 SQIVND (reference sequence). Trimming removed 1 base at V and 4 bases at J, with 10 bases between. The CDR3 is made up of 14 amino acids. The CDR3 sequence: CASSIGGGATEAFF. Here the CDR3 DNA reads TGTGCCAGTAGTATAGGGGGAGGGGCCACTGAAGCTTTCTTT.

The chain joins TRBV2 to TRBJ2-2; 7 bases line up with TRBD2. The CDR3 loop spans 16 amino acids. The germline V gene has CDR1 SNHLY and CDR2 FYNNEI. J lost 1 base, V lost 2 bases, and 4 bases had no gene match. As DNA, the CDR3 is TGTGCCAGCAGTGAAAAGGGCGGGAGGAACACCGGGGAGCTGTTTTTT. Its translation: CASSEKGGRNTGELFF.

This clonotype appeared many times. The rearrangement joins TRBV12-3 or TRBV12-4 to TRBJ2-1; TRBD1 aligns across 7 bases. The CDR3 is 15 amino acids. Unmatched junction bases numbered 8, after V lost 5 bases and J lost 4 bases. CDR3 nucleotides: TGTGCCAGCAGTCGATTACAGGGGATGTACAATGAGCAGTTCTTC. This codes for CASSRLQGMYNEQFF.

This chain links TRBV9 with TRBJ2-5; D is unclear. CDR3 length: 13 residues. The V gene lost 0 bases and the J gene lost 2 bases, with 5 bases spanning the gap. The germline gives CDR1 SGDLS, CDR2 YYNGEE. The CDR3 DNA reads TGTGCCAGCAGCGTAGATTTGCAAGAGACCCAGTACTTC. Translation gives CASSVDLQETQYF.

V usage is TRBV12-3 or TRBV12-4 and J usage is TRBJ2-7, with TRBD1 matching 7 bases. V lost 6 bases, J lost 6 bases, and 8 bases stayed unmatched. This CDR3 comprises 13 residues. The CDR3 is CASSSGTVGEQYF. The DNA for the CDR3 is TGTGCCAGCAGCTCCGGGACAGTGGGCGAGCAGTACTTC.

This chain links TRBV6-9 with TRBJ2-7; the match to TRBD1 covers 8 bases. The CDR3 consists of 14 residues. Germline V CDR1 and CDR2: MNHGY, SVAAGI. Germline trimming cut 3 bases from V and 5 bases from J; bases unmatched to any gene: 6. The CDR3 protein is CASSYTGQDDEQYF. CDR3 bases: TGTGCCAGCAGTTACACGGGACAGGACGACGAGCAGTACTTC.

The rearrangement joins TRBV7-2 to TRBJ2-1, with D tentatively TRBD1 (6 bases). The V gene's germline CDR1 is SGHTA and CDR2 FQGNSA. Between the trimmed V and J ends, which lost 6 bases and 8 bases, there was a span of 23 bases. The CDR3 spans 16 residues. CDR3 protein: CASRPDRRTDLDEQFF. CDR3 sequence (DNA): TGTGCCAGCAGGCCCGACAGGAGGACTGATTTGGATGAGCAGTTCTTC.

V usage is TRBV11-2 and J usage is TRBJ1-6; D is unclear. The CDR3 extends over 12 amino acids. Germline assignment: CDR1 SGHAT and CDR2 FQNNGV. V lost 5 bases to trimming and J lost 9 bases, with 8 bases between them. The CDR3 sequence is CASSRGSSPLHF. The DNA for the CDR3 is TGTGCCAGCAGCCGGGGTTCTTCACCCCTCCACTTT.

Note on this clonotype: Being one base from a much bigger clone, this may be a read error. Because the CDR3's place on the DNA is in doubt, the DNA is left out and the CDR3 is given as listed by TCRdb. The chain joins TRBV12-5 to TRBJ1-2; the D call TRBD1 from the table was never checked on the DNA. Germline loops: CDR1 LGHNT, CDR2 FRNRAP. The CDR3 spans 11 residues, counting both ends. CDR3 amino acids: CAAGPNYGCTF.

The chain has TRBV15 and TRBJ2-2; D possibly matches TRBD1 or TRBD2 (6 bases each). The V end was cut by 5 bases, the J end by 1 base, with 11 bases between. Germline CDR1 and CDR2: LNHNV and YYDKDF (reference sequence). The CDR3 covers 15 residues. CDR3 sequence (DNA): TGTGCCACCAGCGCCGGGGGCTTGAACACCGGGGAGCTGTTTTTT. This codes for CATSAGGLNTGELFF.

This clonotype appeared a few times. V is TRBV2 and J is TRBJ2-1, with D possibly being TRBD1 (6 bases). The CDR3 contains 13 residues. V was pared by 4 bases and J by 7 bases, with 11 bases between. The germline gives CDR1 SNHLY, CDR2 FYNNEI. DNA of the CDR3: TGTGCCAGCAGTGTTCAGGGGCCGAATGAGCAGTTCTTC. This translates into CASSVQGPNEQFF.

This clonotype was detected a few times. The V and J genes are TRBV7-9 and TRBJ1-5; D remains ambiguous. V was shortened by 3 bases and J by 4 bases, with 7 bases between the two germline ends. CDR3 length equals 13 residues. CDR1 and CDR2 (germline): SEHNR, FQNEAQ (reference sequence). CDR3 region: CASSFQENQPQHF. In DNA form, the CDR3 reads TGTGCCAGCAGCTTCCAGGAGAATCAGCCCCAGCATTTT.

This chain uses TRBV20-1 with TRBJ2-1; D gene unclear. The CDR3 contains 16 residues. With 0 bases removed from V and 6 bases from J, the gap between germline ends came to 18 bases. Looked up from germline, CDR1 is DFQATT and CDR2 is SNEGSKA (reference sequence). The CDR3 DNA is TGCAGTGCTAGAGATAGACCTACATCCGAGAGCAATGAGCAGTTCTTC. It encodes CSARDRPTSESNEQFF.

This clonotype was recorded a few times. The rearrangement uses TRBV25-1 and TRBJ2-5; the D is unclear. V was clipped by 3 bases and J by 2 bases, with 10 bases between them. The CDR3 is made up of 14 amino acids. Looked up from germline, CDR1 is MGHDK and CDR2 is SYGVNS. CDR3 sequence (DNA): TGTGCCAGCAGTGACCCCAAGGAACAAGAGACCCAGTACTTC. Residues: CASSDPKEQETQYF.

This clonotype was seen ten or more times. This chain joins TRBV11-1 and TRBJ1-5; perhaps TRBD1 as D (6 bases). CDR1 and CDR2 from the germline V gene are SGHAT and FQDESV (reference sequence). V dropped 6 bases and J dropped 3 bases, with 21 bases sitting between them. The CDR3 runs to 17 residues. CDR3 nucleotides: TGTGCCAGCAGAGAACAGGGTTGGGCGGCCTTCAATCAGCCCCAGCATTTT. Its protein is CASREQGWAAFNQPQHF.

This clonotype showed up just once. Relative to the germline gene, one junction end is altered; a read error may explain this. The chain links TRBV9 to TRBJ1-2, with D possibly matching TRBD1 (6 bases). Germline CDR1 and CDR2: SGDLS and YYNGEE. The CDR3 spans 14 residues. CDR3 nucleotide sequence: TGCGCCAGCAGCACCTCTACAGGGAGCTATGGCTACACCTTC. Its translation: CASSTSTGSYGYTF.

The rearrangement joins TRBV7-3 to TRBJ1-4; a possible D gene is TRBD1 (5 bases). The CDR3 spans 14 residues. Germline CDR1 is SGHTA and CDR2 is FQGTGA. The V end lost 5 bases, the J end lost 8 bases, and 15 bases lay between the germline ends. The CDR3 DNA is TGTGCCAGCAGCACCTTCGGGGGGGGAGAAAAACTGTTTTTT. This translates into CASSTFGGGEKLFF.

The V gene is TRBV12-3 or TRBV12-4, the J gene TRBJ2-7; no definite D call. Trimming cost V 1 base and J 1 base, with 8 bases left between them. The length of the CDR3 is 14 residues. The chain's CDR3 is CASSLGSGSYEQYF. In nucleotides, the CDR3 is TGTGCCAGCAGTTTAGGGTCCGGGTCCTACGAGCAGTACTTC.

For this clonotype: This is likely a read error, given that the CDR3 carries no conserved phenylalanine or tryptophan at its end. The rearrangement links TRBV19 to TRBJ2-7, with TRBD2 matching over 9 bases. The CDR3 extends over 14 amino acids. Germline CDR1 LNHDA, CDR2 SQIVND (reference sequence). J gave up 2 bases and V 4 bases, and 3 bases lay outside the gene matches. CDR3 sequence reads: CASSRRLAAYEQYL. The CDR3 coding sequence is TGTGCCAGTAGTAGACGACTAGCGGCCTACGAGCAGTACCTC.

Ten or more counts support this clonotype. The V and J genes are TRBV20-1 and TRBJ2-1; 8 bases agree with TRBD2. The CDR3 sequence is 15 residues long. Germline values: CDR1 DFQATT, CDR2 SNEGSKA (reference sequence). With V trimmed by 3 bases and J by 8 bases, 12 bases remained unmatched. As DNA, the CDR3 is TGCAGTGCTAGTAACCCCGGGGGGGCTGGGGATGAGCAGTTCTTC. This translates into CSASNPGGAGDEQFF.

The chain is built from TRBV5-5 and TRBJ2-3, with unresolved D. V lost 2 bases to trimming and J lost 0 bases, with 10 bases between them. The CDR3 is 15 amino acids. Germline V gives CDR1 SGHKS, CDR2 YYEKEE (reference sequence). CDR3 amino acids: CASSFSRVSTDTQYF. The CDR3, as DNA: TGTGCCAGCAGCTTTAGCCGAGTGAGCACAGATACGCAGTATTTT.

This clonotype occurred a few times. The rearrangement links TRBV7-2 to TRBJ2-5; 8 bases are a match to TRBD1. This CDR3 has 15 residues. The germline CDR1 and CDR2 sequences are SGHTA and FQGNSA. The V segment lost 4 bases and the J segment 3 bases; nucleotides outside the gene matches: 7. The CDR3 coding sequence is TGTGCCAGCAGCTCGGACAGGGTAGGAGAAGAGACCCAGTACTTC. The encoded protein is CASSSDRVGEETQYF. Full variable domain (rest looked up from reference TRBV7-2 and TRBJ2-5): GAGVSQSPSNKVTEKGKDVELRCDPISGHTALYWYRQSLGQGLEFLIYFQGNSAPDKSGLPSDRFSAERTGGSVSTLTIQRTQQEDSAVYLCASSSDRVGEETQYFGPGTRLLVL.

The V gene is TRBV25-1, the J gene TRBJ2-7; D is perhaps TRBD2 (6 bases). The germline V gene has CDR1 MGHDK and CDR2 SYGVNS. This CDR3 comprises 12 residues. Trimming took 4 bases from V and 2 from J, leaving 6 bases between them. The CDR3, as DNA: TGTGCCAGCAGTGGACTAGCCTACGAGCAGTACTTC. It yields the protein CASSGLAYEQYF.

This clonotype was seen more than once but under ten times. A much larger clone lies a single base off, so this may be a read error. The CDR3: CASSPHPAAIRGNTICF. CDR3 DNA: TGTGCCAGTAGTCCCCACCCGGCCGCCATTCGAGGAAACACCATATGTTTT. The chain recombines TRBV19 with TRBJ1-3; D call uncertain. This CDR3 comprises 17 residues. The germline CDR1 and CDR2 sequences are LNHDA and SQIVND (reference sequence).

This clonotype has a count of ten or more. The rearrangement joins TRBV6-2 or TRBV6-3 to TRBJ2-7; the match to TRBD2 covers 8 bases. The CDR3 contains 15 residues. The V and J ends lost 6 bases and 1 base, in that order; junction bases with no gene match: 8. Germline assignment: CDR1 MNHEY and CDR2 SVGEGT. CDR3 DNA sequence: TGTGCCAGCAGAACCGGGACTAGTGAATCCTACGAGCAGTACTTC. It translates to CASRTGTSESYEQYF.

At least ten counts were recorded for this clonotype. This chain links TRBV4-3 with TRBJ1-2; 8 bases are a match to TRBD1. The germline gives CDR1 LGHNA, CDR2 YSLEER. There are 14 residues in the CDR3. The trim removed 5 bases at V and 8 bases at J, leaving 10 bases unmatched. CDR3 residues: CASSTRQGAEGYTF. DNA of the CDR3: TGCGCCAGCAGCACCCGGCAGGGGGCAGAGGGCTACACCTTC.

This chain uses TRBV29-1 with TRBJ2-7, with D tentatively TRBD1 (6 bases). Germline CDR1 reads SQVTM; CDR2 reads ANQGSEA. The CDR3 covers 13 residues. V lost 1 base to trimming and J lost 0 bases, with 7 bases between them. CDR3 sequence reads: CSVEGGPSYEQYF. Written as DNA, the CDR3 is TGCAGCGTTGAAGGGGGGCCCTCCTACGAGCAGTACTTC.

The chain is built from TRBV5-1 and TRBJ2-1; D call uncertain. Trimming left V 4 bases short and J 2 bases short, with 16 bases between. The germline CDR1 and CDR2 sequences are SGHRS and YFSETQ. This CDR3 spans 16 amino acids. The CDR3 spells CASSQPPLSPYNEQFF. The CDR3 coding sequence is TGCGCCAGCAGCCAACCCCCATTAAGTCCCTACAATGAGCAGTTCTTC.

The chain links TRBV7-6 to TRBJ1-1; D might be TRBD1 (6 bases). V was trimmed by 4 bases and J by 7 bases, leaving 16 bases between them. CDR1 SGHVS and CDR2 FNYEAQ come from the germline V gene. This CDR3 contains 14 residues. The CDR3 sequence is CASSSPLGGHEAFF. The CDR3 DNA reads TGTGCCAGCAGCTCCCCTTTAGGGGGGCATGAAGCTTTCTTT.